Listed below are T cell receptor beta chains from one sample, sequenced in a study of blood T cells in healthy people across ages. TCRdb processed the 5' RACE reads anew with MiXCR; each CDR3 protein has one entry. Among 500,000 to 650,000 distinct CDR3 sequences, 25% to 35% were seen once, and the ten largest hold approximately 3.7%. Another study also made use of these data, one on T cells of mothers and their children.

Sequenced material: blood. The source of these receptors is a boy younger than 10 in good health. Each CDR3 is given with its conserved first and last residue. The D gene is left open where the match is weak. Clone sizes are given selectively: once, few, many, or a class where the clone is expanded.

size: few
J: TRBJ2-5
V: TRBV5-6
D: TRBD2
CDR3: CASSPSGGLGETQYF
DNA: TGTGCCAGCAGCCCCAGCGGGGGATTGGGAGAGACCCAGTACTTC

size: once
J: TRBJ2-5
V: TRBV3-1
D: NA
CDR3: CASSQDGTHQETQYF
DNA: TGTGCCAGCAGCCAAGATGGGACTCATCAAGAGACCCAGTACTTC

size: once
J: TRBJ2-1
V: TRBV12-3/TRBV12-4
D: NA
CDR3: CASSFIAHEQFF
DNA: TGTGCCAGCAGTTTCATAGCCCATGAGCAGTTCTTC

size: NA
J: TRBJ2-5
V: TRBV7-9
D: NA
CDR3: CASSPLLGVQTQYF
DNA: TGTGCCAGCAGCCCATTGCTAGGGGTCCAGACCCAGTACTTC

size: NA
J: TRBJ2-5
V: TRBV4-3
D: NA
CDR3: CASSQAHPYREETQYF
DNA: TGCGCCAGCAGCCAAGCTCACCCCTACAGGGAAGAGACCCAGTACTTC

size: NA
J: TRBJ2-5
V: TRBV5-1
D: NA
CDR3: CASEVQGGETQYF
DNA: TGCGCCAGCGAGGTTCAGGGCGGAGAGACCCAGTACTTC

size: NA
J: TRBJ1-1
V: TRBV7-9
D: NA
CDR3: CASSQLPAEAFF
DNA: TGTGCCAGCAGCCAGTTGCCCGCTGAAGCTTTCTTT

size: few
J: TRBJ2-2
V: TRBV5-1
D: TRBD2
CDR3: CASSLWTSGRDGELFF
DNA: TGCGCCAGCAGCCTGTGGACTAGCGGGAGAGACGGGGAGCTGTTTTTT

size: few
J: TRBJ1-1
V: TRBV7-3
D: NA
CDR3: CASSLSGIVNTEAFF
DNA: TGTGCCAGCAGCTTATCAGGTATCGTGAACACTGAAGCTTTCTTT

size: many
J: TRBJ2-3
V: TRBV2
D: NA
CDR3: CASSRDSDTQYF
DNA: TGTGCCAGCAGTAGGGATTCAGATACGCAGTATTTT

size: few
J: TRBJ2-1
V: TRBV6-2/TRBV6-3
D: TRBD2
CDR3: CASTGAGGPYNEQFF
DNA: TGTGCCAGCACCGGAGCGGGAGGGCCCTACAATGAGCAGTTCTTC

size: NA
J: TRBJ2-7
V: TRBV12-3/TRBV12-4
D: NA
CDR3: CASSPPSAFFYEQYF
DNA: TGTGCCAGCAGTCCCCCCTCCGCCTTCTTTTACGAGCAGTACTTC

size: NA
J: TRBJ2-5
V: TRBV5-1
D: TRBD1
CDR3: CASSPLGQEDQETQYF
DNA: TGCGCCAGCAGCCCCCTGGGACAGGAAGATCAAGAGACCCAGTACTTC

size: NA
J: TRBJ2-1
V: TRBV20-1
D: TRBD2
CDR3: CSAIAGLDTMKQFF
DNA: TGCAGTGCCATAGCGGGTCTTGATACAATGAAGCAGTTCTTC

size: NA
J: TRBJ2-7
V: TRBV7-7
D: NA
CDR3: CASSVAGPPYEQYF
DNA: TGTGCCAGCAGCGTTGCGGGGCCTCCCTACGAGCAGTACTTC

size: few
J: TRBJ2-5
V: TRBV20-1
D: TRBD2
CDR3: CSALAVQETQYF
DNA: TGCAGTGCTCTAGCGGTCCAAGAGACCCAGTACTTC

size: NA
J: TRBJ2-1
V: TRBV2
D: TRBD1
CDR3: CASTKTGINNEQFF
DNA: TGTGCCAGCACTAAGACAGGGATAAACAATGAGCAGTTCTTC

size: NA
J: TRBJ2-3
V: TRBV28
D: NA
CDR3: CASSLGAEVTDTQYF
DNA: TGTGCCAGCAGTTTGGGAGCGGAAGTCACAGATACGCAGTATTTT

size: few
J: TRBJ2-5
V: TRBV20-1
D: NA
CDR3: CSASPQSLGGETQYF
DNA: TGCAGTGCTAGCCCCCAGTCTCTTGGGGGAGAGACCCAGTACTTC

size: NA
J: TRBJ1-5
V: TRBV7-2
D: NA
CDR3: CASSLMRERGPQHF
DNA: TGTGCCAGCAGCTTAATGAGGGAACGGGGGCCCCAGCATTTT

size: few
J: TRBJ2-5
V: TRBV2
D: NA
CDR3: CASSEAREETQYF
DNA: TGTGCCAGCAGTGAAGCCAGGGAGGAGACCCAGTACTTC

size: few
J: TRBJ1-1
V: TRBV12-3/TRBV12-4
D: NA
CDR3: CASSLTVEGAEAFF
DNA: TGTGCCAGCAGCTTGACAGTCGAAGGCGCTGAAGCTTTCTTT

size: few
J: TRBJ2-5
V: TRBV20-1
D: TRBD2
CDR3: CSARDGRGRETQYF
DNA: TGCAGTGCTAGAGATGGGCGCGGGAGGGAGACCCAGTACTTC

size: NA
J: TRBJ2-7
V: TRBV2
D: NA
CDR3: CASSAPTVSYEQYF
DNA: TGTGCCAGCAGTGCTCCGACGGTATCCTACGAGCAGTACTTC

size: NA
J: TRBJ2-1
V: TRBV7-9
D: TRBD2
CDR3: CASSDGLALYNEQFF
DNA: TGTGCCAGCAGCGACGGACTAGCGCTATACAATGAGCAGTTCTTC

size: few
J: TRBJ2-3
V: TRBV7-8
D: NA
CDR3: CASSQPGQLSDTQYF
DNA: TGTGCCAGCAGCCAACCGGGTCAACTTTCGGATACGCAGTATTTT

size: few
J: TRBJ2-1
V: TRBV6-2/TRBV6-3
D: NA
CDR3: CASSYSPGVQFF
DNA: TGTGCCAGCAGTTACTCGCCGGGAGTGCAGTTCTTC

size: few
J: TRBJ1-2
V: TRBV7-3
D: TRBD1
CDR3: CARDRVGYTF
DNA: TGTGCCAGGGACAGGGTGGGCTACACCTTC

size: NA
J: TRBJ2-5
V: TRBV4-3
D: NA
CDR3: CASSQDLATETQYF
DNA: TGCGCCAGCAGCCAAGATTTGGCGACGGAGACCCAGTACTTC

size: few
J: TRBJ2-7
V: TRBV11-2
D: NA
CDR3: CASSLPGSSPYEQYF
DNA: TGTGCCAGCAGTTTACCGGGATCCTCACCCTACGAGCAGTACTTC

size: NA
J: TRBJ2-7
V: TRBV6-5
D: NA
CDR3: CASSYRGAWYF
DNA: TGTGCCAGCAGTTACCGTGGAGCTTGGTACTTC

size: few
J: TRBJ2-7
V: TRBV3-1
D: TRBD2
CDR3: CASSRLADTYEQYF
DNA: TGTGCCAGCAGCCGACTAGCGGACACCTACGAGCAGTACTTC

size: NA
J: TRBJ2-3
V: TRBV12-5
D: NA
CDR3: CASGFLIGDTQYF
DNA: TGTGCTAGTGGTTTTTTGATAGGGGATACGCAGTATTTT

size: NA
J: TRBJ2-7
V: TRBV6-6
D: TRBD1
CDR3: CASNLPGQGANEQYF
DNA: TGTGCCAGCAATCTACCCGGACAGGGGGCCAACGAGCAGTACTTC

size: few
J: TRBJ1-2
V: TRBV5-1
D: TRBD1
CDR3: CASSPDRGHGYTF
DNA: TGCGCCAGCAGCCCCGACAGGGGCCATGGCTACACCTTC

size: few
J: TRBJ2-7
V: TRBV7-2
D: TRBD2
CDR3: CASRPSAGGPAYEQYF
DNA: TGTGCCAGCAGACCCTCTGCGGGAGGGCCGGCTTACGAGCAGTACTTC

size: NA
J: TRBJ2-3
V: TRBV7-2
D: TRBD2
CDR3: CASSSRTSGGDTQYF
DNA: TGTGCCAGCAGCTCAAGGACTAGCGGGGGAGATACGCAGTATTTT

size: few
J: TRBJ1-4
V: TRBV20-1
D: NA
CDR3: CSARDLSGRENEKLFF
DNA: TGCAGTGCTAGAGATCTCTCGGGCAGGGAAAATGAAAAACTGTTTTTT

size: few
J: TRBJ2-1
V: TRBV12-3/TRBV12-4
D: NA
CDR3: CASSYRPSSNEQFF
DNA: TGTGCCAGCAGTTATCGGCCTAGCTCCAATGAGCAGTTCTTC

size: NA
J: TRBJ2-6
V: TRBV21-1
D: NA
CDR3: CASSKFFPVPYSGANVLTF
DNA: TGTGCCAGCAGCAAATTTTTCCCGGTACCCTACTCTGGGGCCAACGTCCTGACTTTC

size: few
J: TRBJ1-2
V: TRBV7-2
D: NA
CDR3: CASSLEGTWDYGYTF
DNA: TGTGCCAGCAGCTTAGAGGGAACGTGGGACTATGGCTACACCTTC

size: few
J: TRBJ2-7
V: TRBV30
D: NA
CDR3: CAWSEIGAEMYF
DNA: TGTGCCTGGAGTGAGATAGGGGCAGAGATGTACTTC

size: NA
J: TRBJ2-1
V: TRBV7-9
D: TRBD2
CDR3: CASSPPTPTSGGYNEQFF
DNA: TGTGCCAGCAGCCCACCAACACCGACTAGCGGGGGTTACAATGAGCAGTTCTTC

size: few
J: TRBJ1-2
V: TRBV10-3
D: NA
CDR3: CAISESIIYGYTF
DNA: TGTGCCATCAGTGAGAGCATTATCTATGGCTACACCTTC

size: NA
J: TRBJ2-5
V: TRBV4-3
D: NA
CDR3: CASSQLLGTLETQYF
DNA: TGCGCCAGCAGCCAACTCCTCGGGACTCTGGAGACCCAGTACTTC

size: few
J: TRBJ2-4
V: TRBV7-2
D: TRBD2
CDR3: CASSTPSGRQNIQYF
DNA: TGTGCCAGCAGCACCCCTAGCGGGAGGCAAAACATTCAGTACTTC

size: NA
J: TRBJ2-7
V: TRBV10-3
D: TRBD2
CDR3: CATAGEAGGPNEQYF
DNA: TGTGCCACCGCAGGTGAAGCGGGGGGGCCTAACGAGCAGTACTTC

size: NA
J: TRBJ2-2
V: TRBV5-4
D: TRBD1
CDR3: CASTGQGAGELFF
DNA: TGTGCCAGCACGGGACAGGGTGCCGGGGAGCTGTTTTTT

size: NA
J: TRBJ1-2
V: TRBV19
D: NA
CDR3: CASSVNYGYTF
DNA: TGTGCCAGTAGTGTCAACTATGGCTACACCTTC

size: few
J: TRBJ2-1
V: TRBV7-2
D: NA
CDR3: CASKSLPGDYNEQFF
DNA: TGTGCCAGCAAGTCCCTACCAGGGGACTACAATGAGCAGTTCTTC

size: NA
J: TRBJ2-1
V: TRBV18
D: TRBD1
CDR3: CASSTGTGVGEQFF
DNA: TGTGCCAGCTCGACCGGGACAGGGGTTGGTGAGCAGTTCTTC

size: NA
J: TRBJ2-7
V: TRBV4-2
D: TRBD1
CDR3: CASSQYTGAHEQYF
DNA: TGTGCCAGCAGCCAATATACAGGGGCCCACGAGCAGTACTTC

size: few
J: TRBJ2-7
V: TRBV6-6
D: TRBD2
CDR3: CASSYIASGRVYEQYF
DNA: TGTGCCAGCAGTTACATTGCTAGCGGGAGGGTCTACGAGCAGTACTTC

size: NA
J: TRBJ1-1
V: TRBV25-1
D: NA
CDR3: CASSLPGAFF
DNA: TGTGCCAGCTCTCTCCCGGGGGCTTTCTTT

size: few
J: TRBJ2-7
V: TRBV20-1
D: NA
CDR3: CSAGGRWYEQYF
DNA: TGCAGTGCCGGTGGACGGTGGTACGAGCAGTACTTC

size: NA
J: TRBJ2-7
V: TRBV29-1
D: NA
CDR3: CSVEDTYEQYF
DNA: TGCAGCGTAGAGGACACCTACGAGCAGTACTTC

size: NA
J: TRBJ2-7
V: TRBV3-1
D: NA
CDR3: CASSQEVGVAYEQYF
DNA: TGTGCCAGCAGCCAAGAGGTAGGGGTTGCCTACGAGCAGTACTTC

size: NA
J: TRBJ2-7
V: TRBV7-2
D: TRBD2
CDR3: CASSLGREVREQYF
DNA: TGTGCCAGCAGCTTAGGACGGGAGGTCCGGGAGCAGTACTTC

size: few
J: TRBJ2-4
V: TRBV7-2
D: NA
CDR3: CASTGQEYLAKNIPYF
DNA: TGTGCCAGCACCGGCCAGGAATACTTAGCCAAAAACATTCCGTACTTC

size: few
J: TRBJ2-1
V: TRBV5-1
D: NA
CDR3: CASSLISRSLPSGDNEQFF
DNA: TGCGCCAGCAGCTTGATCTCTAGAAGCCTGCCCAGTGGGGACAATGAGCAGTTCTTC